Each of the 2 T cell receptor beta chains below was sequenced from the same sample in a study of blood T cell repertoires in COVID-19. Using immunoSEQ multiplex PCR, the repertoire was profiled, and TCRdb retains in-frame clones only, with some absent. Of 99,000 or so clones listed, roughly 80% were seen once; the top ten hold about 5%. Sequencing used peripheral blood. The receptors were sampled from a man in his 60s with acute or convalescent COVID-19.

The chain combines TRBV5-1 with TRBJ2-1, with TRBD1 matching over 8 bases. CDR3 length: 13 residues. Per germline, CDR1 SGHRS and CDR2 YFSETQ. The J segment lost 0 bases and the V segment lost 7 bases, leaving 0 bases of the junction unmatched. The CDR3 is CASGQGSYNEQFF. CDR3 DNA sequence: TGCGCCAGCGGACAGGGCTCCTACAATGAGCAGTTCTTC.

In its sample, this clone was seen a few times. Here the CDR3 DNA reads TGTGCCAGCAGCGCCCGGGACAGAATGGCGCCCCTCCACTTT. It specifies CASSARDRMAPLHF. The V and J genes are TRBV9 and TRBJ1-6; TRBD1 matches 7 bases. The CDR3 runs 14 residues. Losses at the gene ends were 3 bases for V and 13 bases for J; bases not matched to a gene: 10. CDR1 SGDLS and CDR2 YYNGEE come from the germline V gene. Together with reference TRBV9 and TRBJ1-6, the CDR3 gives the full variable domain: DSGVTQTPKHLITATGQRVTLRCSPRSGDLSVYWYQQSLDQGLQFLIQYYNGEERAKGNILERFSAQQFPDLHSELNLSSLELGDSALYFCASSARDRMAPLHFGNGTRLTVT.